This record concerns one T cell receptor (beta chain) sequence. These data originate in a study of blood T cell repertoires in COVID-19. On the study more broadly: Recovered status applied to Cohort 3 donors who had two consecutive negative PCRs. It also applied to those with clearance or with symptom resolution.

Participants came from under 30 US areas, aged about 18 to 89 years. Repertoires were generated with immunoSEQ multiplex PCR, while TCRdb's copy carries only in-frame clones and drops some. This table holds 200,000 to 250,000 clones, 86% found once. The sequence was obtained from a woman between 45 and 65 years old in a cohort exposed to, infected with or recovered from COVID-19 (not recorded which). Sequenced input: PBMCs or T cells enriched from blood (not recorded which).

This CDR3 reads CASSQASAGTGFRRGYGYTF. The CDR3 DNA sequence: TGTGCCAGCAGCCAAGCGTCCGCCGGGACAGGGTTCCGCCGCGGCTATGGCTACACCTTC. The chain combines TRBV3-1 (or the pseudogene TRBV3-2) with TRBJ1-2; 9 bases are shared with TRBD1. The CDR3 loop spans 20 amino acids. The germline gives CDR1 LGHDT, CDR2 YNNKEL (reference sequence). The V gene end was trimmed by 1 base and the J gene end by 4 bases; junction bases not matched to a gene: 19.